What follows is one T cell receptor (beta chain) and its context. What it recognizes is unknown. RNA extraction and reverse transcription yielded cDNA as sequencing template. The data were produced by immunoSEQ multiplex PCR, yet TCRdb's version contains in-frame clones alone and is incomplete. The table records about 14,000 clones, approximately 61% of them present only once. This sample is drawn from a study of CD8+ T cells in alopecia areata. Turning to the study itself: Treatment comprised oral tofacitinib, 5 to 10 mg twice daily, in treated patients.

Alopecia areata patients provided lesional scalp punch biopsies and peripheral blood. Study-wide results and limits: Possibly as an HLA-related effect, TCR sharing across patients appeared less clear than in mice. Normal skin's resident alphabeta T cells are sequenced alongside lesional scalp T cells. Elevated clonality characterized lesional scalp relative to normal scalp, particularly in alopecia totalis/universalis.

The CDR3 spans 16 residues. Germline V gives CDR1 LGHNA, CDR2 YNFKEQ. V lost 4 bases to trimming and J lost 2 bases; unmatched junction nucleotides: 6. J is TRBJ2-3 and V is TRBV4-2; 10 bases are a match to TRBD2. The receptor was derived from a human donor with alopecia areata. Sequencing used skin, obtained at week 0. CDR3 DNA: TGTGCCAGCAGCCCAGTAGCGGGGGGCTACACAGATACGCAGTATTTT. Translation gives CASSPVAGGYTDTQYF.